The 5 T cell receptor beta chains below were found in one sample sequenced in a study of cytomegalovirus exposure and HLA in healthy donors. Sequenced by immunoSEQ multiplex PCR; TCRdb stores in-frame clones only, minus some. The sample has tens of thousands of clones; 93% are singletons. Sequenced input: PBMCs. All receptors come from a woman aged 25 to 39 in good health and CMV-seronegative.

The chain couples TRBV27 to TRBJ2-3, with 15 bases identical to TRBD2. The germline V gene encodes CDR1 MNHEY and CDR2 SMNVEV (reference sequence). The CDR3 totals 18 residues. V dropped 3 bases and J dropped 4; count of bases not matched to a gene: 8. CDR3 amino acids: CASSFSGLAGGRADTQYF. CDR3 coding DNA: TGTGCCAGCAGTTTTTCGGGACTAGCGGGAGGACGTGCAGATACGCAGTATTTT.

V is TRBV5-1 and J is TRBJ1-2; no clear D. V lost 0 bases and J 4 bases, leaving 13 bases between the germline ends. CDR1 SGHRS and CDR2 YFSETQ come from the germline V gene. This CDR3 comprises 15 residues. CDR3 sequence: CASSLGVSGIYGYTF. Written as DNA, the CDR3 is TGCGCCAGCAGCTTGGGAGTGTCGGGGATCTATGGCTACACCTTC.

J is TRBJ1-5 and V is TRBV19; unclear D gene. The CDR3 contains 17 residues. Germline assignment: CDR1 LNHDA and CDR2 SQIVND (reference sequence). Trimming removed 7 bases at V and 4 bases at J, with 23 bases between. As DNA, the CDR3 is TGTGCCAGTACCATTTATGCAGCGGCCCGTCCAAATCAGCCCCAGCATTTT. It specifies CASTIYAAARPNQPQHF.

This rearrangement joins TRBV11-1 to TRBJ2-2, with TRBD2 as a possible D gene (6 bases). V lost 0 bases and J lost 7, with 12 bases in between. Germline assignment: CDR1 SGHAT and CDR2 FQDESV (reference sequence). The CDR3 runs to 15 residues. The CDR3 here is CASSLAGTFGGELFF. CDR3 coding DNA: TGTGCCAGCAGCTTAGCCGGGACTTTTGGCGGGGAGCTGTTTTTT.

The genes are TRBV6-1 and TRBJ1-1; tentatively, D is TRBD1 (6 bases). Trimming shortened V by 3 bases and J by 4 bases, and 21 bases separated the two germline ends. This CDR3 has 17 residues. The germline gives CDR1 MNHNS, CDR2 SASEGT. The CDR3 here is CASSDPGALRMGTEAFF. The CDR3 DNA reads TGTGCCAGCAGTGATCCAGGGGCGTTAAGGATGGGCACTGAAGCTTTCTTT.